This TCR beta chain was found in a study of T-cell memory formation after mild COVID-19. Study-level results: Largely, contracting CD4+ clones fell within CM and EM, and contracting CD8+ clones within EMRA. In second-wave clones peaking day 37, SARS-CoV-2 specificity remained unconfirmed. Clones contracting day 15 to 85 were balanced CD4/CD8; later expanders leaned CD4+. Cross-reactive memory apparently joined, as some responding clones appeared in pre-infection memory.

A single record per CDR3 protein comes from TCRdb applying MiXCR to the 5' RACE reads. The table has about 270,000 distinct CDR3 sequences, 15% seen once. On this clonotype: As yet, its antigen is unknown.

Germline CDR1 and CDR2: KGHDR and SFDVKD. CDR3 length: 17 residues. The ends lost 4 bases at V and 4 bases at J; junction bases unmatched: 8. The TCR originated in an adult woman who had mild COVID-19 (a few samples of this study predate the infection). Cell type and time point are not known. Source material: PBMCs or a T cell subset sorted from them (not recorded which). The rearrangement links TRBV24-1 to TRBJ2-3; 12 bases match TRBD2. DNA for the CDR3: TGTGCCACCAGTGAGACTAGCGGGAGCTTTACAGCAGATACGCAGTATTTT. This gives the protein CATSETSGSFTADTQYF.